This T cell receptor (beta chain) was profiled in a study of identical twins. Each CDR3 protein is one row after TCRdb ran MiXCR on the 5' RACE reads. The table includes 300,000 to 350,000 distinct CDR3 sequences, around an eighth detected once. This clonotype was found many times. Trimming stripped 1 base from V and 0 bases from J, with 9 bases between. Per germline, CDR1 MGHRA and CDR2 YSYEKL. There are 15 residues in the CDR3. The same sample was also studied in work on yellow fever vaccine responses in identical twins.

This clonotype was sampled from a woman aged 18-30 years in good health. The V call is TRBV4-1, the J call TRBJ2-5, with D possibly matching TRBD2 (6 bases). Input material: CD8+ T cells sorted from blood. This CDR3 reads CASSQVREYQETQYF. DNA of the CDR3: TGCGCCAGCAGCCAAGTCCGGGAGTACCAAGAGACCCAGTACTTC.